The T cell receptor beta chain under discussion was sequenced for a study of OX40 agonist ivuxolimab in advanced cancers. Comments on this clone: What it binds is unknown.

CDR3 length: 18 amino acids. Per the germline V gene, CDR1 is KGHSH and CDR2 is LQKENI. Trimming removed 0 bases from V and 6 bases from J, with 21 bases in between. General study points: Antigens targeted by the expanded peripheral T cells were not determined.

Sequencing used immunoSEQ multiplex PCR; TCRdb keeps in-frame clones, though not all of them. The sample holds 70,000 or so clones; 80% to 90% are singletons and the top ten take under 7.5%. The starting material was CD4+ or CD8+ T cells sorted from blood, obtained in a trial of the OX40 agonist ivuxolimab. The receptor was isolated from an adult with an advanced solid tumor such as melanoma, head and neck, liver or kidney cancer. The chain carries TRBV18 and TRBJ2-1, with D possibly matching TRBD1 (6 bases). The CDR3 region is CASSPPPRRTENFNEQFF. CDR3 nucleotides: TGTGCCAGCTCACCACCTCCGAGGAGGACAGAAAATTTCAATGAGCAGTTCTTC.